This T cell receptor (beta chain) was sequenced for a study of T cell responses to AZD1222 COVID-19 vaccine. General study points: At 160-218 and 743-854, vaccine-associated CD4 TCRs were dominant, and they spanned spike. Targeting of unmutated variant regions was reportedly seen in nearly half of spike-specific TCRs. An increase in Spike-specific TCR breadth and depth was observed after two AZD1222 doses.

This clone was observed a single time. Its target is not known. Sequencing used immunoSEQ multiplex PCR; TCRdb keeps in-frame clones, though not all of them. The sample has approximately 50,000 clones; 70% to 90% are singletons. Deletions cut 5 bases from V and 4 bases from J, with 8 bases between. Germline assignment: CDR1 MDHEN and CDR2 SYDVKM. The CDR3 runs 12 residues. The V and J genes are TRBV28 and TRBJ1-1, with D possibly matching TRBD1 (5 bases). The sample consisted of peripheral blood, taken 28 days after the second AZD1222 dose. The sequence derives from an adult who received the AZD1222 COVID-19 vaccine. CDR3 coding DNA: TGTGCCAGCAGTACCGGGGCCACTGAAGCTTTCTTT. Translating it yields CASSTGATEAFF.